Reported below is one T cell receptor beta chain. Losses at the gene ends were 4 bases for V and 4 bases for J; bases not matched to a gene: 5. The V gene's germline CDR1 is MNHNY and CDR2 SVGAGI (reference sequence). This CDR3 has 15 residues. Investigators isolated RNA and reverse transcribed it into cDNA to act as the sequencing template. The repertoire was sequenced with immunoSEQ multiplex PCR; TCRdb's copy has only in-frame clones and lacks some. The sample consists of 100,000 to 150,000 clones, around three fifths of them appearing once. The entry originates in a study of CD8+ T cells in alopecia areata.

The receptor was derived from a human donor with alopecia areata. Specimen: CD4+ T cells sorted from blood, collected at week 0. The chain couples TRBV6-6 to TRBJ1-3; TRBD1 agrees at 9 bases. CDR3 nucleotide sequence: TGTGCCAGCAGTTCACCGGACAGGGGAGGAAACACCATATATTTT. Translation gives CASSSPDRGGNTIYF.